The 7 T cell receptor beta chains listed next were all sequenced from one sample in a study of a mutant IDH1 vaccine in newly diagnosed glioma. The repertoire was sequenced with immunoSEQ multiplex PCR; TCRdb's copy has only in-frame clones and lacks some. This table has approximately 15,000 clones, about 95% appearing once. Described time point: baseline, week 1 (first vaccination visit). Regarding treatment: pre-vaccination baseline after standard-of-care therapy. The source material was peripheral blood mononuclear cells (PBMCs), sampled from a glioma patient treated with radiotherapy, temozolomide or both. Every receptor here comes from a woman between 18 and 30 years old with glioma. Some clones in this sample may be carry-over from other donors' samples.

The chain is built from TRBV19 and TRBJ2-1, with TRBD2 matching over 8 bases. This CDR3 comprises 17 residues. J was trimmed by 8 bases and V by 8 bases; bases with no gene match: 20. Germline values: CDR1 LNHDA, CDR2 SQIVND (reference sequence). CDR3 sequence reads: CASRFGKKPGLGHEQFF. CDR3 sequence (DNA): TGTGCCAGTCGATTCGGGAAAAAGCCGGGACTAGGCCATGAGCAGTTCTTC.

This clone occurred once. The V call is TRBV19, the J call TRBJ2-7, with 11 bases aligning to TRBD2. V shed 2 bases, J shed 6 bases, and the junction held 3 bases outside the gene matches. The CDR3 runs to 14 residues. Looked up from germline, CDR1 is LNHDA and CDR2 is SQIVND (reference sequence). CDR3 DNA sequence: TGTGCCAGTAGTATACTAGCGGGAGGTGGCGAGCAGTACTTC. Protein product: CASSILAGGGEQYF.

This clone showed up just a few times. The J gene is TRBJ2-3, the V gene TRBV10-3; 11 positions agree with TRBD2. The germline gives CDR1 ENHRY, CDR2 SYGVKD. J gave up 4 bases and V 4 bases, and 10 bases lay outside the gene matches. The CDR3 has 17 residues. CDR3 nucleotides: TGTGCCATCAGTGGGCCGGTAGCGGGGGGGCCGTCAGATACGCAGTATTTT. Its protein product is CAISGPVAGGPSDTQYF.

The chain combines TRBV7-9 with TRBJ2-7, with D perhaps TRBD1 (6 bases). The V end lost 3 bases, the J end lost 6 bases, and 12 bases lay between the germline ends. The CDR3 has 13 amino acids. Germline V gene data show CDR1 as SEHNR and CDR2 as FQNEAQ (reference sequence). DNA for the CDR3: TGTGCCAGCAGCTTTCAGGGGTCCGGCGAGCAGTACTTC. This sequence encodes CASSFQGSGEQYF.

The chain carries TRBV6-6 and TRBJ2-2; D tentatively reads TRBD1 or TRBD2 (5 bases each). The germline gives CDR1 MNHNY, CDR2 SVGAGI (reference sequence). The CDR3 runs to 14 residues. The V end lost 6 bases, the J end lost 4 bases, and 12 bases lay between the germline ends. The CDR3 reads CASRPGPRTGELFF. The CDR3 nucleotides are TGTGCCAGCAGACCGGGACCCCGCACCGGGGAGCTGTTTTTT.

The chain combines TRBV18 with TRBJ1-3, with 10 nucleotides matching TRBD1. The germline gives CDR1 KGHSH, CDR2 LQKENI. The trim removed 3 bases at V and 0 bases at J, leaving 2 bases unmatched. This CDR3 has 16 residues. CDR3 amino acids: CASSPGQGYSGNTIYF. For the CDR3, the DNA is TGTGCCAGCTCACCGGGACAGGGGTACTCTGGAAACACCATATATTTT.

The CDR3 sequence is CASSVDGTGGTEQFF. The CDR3 DNA reads as TGTGCCAGCAGCGTAGATGGGACAGGGGGCACTGAGCAGTTCTTC. The rearrangement links TRBV9 to TRBJ2-1, with TRBD1 matching over 12 bases. CDR1 is SGDLS and CDR2 is YYNGEE in the germline V gene. This CDR3 has 15 residues. The V gene end was trimmed by 0 bases and the J gene end by 9 bases; junction bases not matched to a gene: 4.